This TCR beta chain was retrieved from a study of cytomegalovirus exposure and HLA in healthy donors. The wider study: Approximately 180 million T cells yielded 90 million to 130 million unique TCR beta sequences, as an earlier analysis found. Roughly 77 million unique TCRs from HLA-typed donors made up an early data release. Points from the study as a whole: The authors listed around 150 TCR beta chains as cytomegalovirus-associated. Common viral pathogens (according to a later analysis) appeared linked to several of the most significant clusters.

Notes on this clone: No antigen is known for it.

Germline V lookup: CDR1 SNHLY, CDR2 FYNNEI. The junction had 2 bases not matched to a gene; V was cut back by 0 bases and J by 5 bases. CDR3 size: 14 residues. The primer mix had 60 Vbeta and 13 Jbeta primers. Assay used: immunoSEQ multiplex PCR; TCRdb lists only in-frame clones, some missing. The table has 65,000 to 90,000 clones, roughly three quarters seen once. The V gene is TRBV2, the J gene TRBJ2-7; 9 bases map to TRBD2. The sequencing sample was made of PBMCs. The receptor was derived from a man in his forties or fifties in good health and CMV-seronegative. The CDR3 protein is CASSEARGGDEQYF. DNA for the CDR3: TGTGCCAGCAGTGAAGCGCGGGGGGGGGACGAGCAGTACTTC.